The text below deals with one T cell receptor (beta chain). Its antigen is still unknown. As processed by the authors: Across clinicopathological groups, CDR3 differences served as the basis for building a distant-metastasis classifier for papillary thyroid cancer. TCRdb reassembled clones from the PCR reads with MiXCR. These V and J calls rely on TCRdb rather than the paper's analysis. The sample lists about 92,000 clones, just under 15% occurring once. No treatment of any kind had been given to any patient before thyroid surgery. Germline CDR1 and CDR2: DFQATT and SNEGSKA (reference sequence). The CDR3 has 16 residues. The ends were cut back, 4 bases at V and 2 bases at J, with 21 bases in the middle. The data were taken from a study of metastatic and nonmetastatic thyroid tumors. Study as a whole: Repertoires of blood and of tissue (tumor or nodule) from malignant and benign thyroid patients were compared.

Notes on the study in general: Reportedly, malignant thyroid tumors had significantly higher TCR beta diversity than benign nodules, in blood and tumor.

V usage is TRBV20-1 and J usage is TRBJ2-7; maybe TRBD1 (6 bases). The sequenced material came from blood. The TCR sequence derives from a female donor with papillary thyroid cancer or a benign thyroid nodule (not recorded which). Some clones in this sample may be carry-over from other donors' samples. The CDR3 protein is CSANSLPDSTTYEQYF. The DNA for the CDR3 is TGCAGTGCTAATAGCTTACCGGACAGCACTACCTACGAGCAGTACTTC.